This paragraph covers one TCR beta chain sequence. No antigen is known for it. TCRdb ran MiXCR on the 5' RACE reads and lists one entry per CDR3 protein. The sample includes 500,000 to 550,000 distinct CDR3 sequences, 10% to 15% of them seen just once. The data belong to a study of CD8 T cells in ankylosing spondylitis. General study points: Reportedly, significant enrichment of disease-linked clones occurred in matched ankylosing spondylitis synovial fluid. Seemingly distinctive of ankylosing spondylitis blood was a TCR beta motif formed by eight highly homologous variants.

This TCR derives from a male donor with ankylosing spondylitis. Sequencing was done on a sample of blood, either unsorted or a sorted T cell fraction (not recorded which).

This CDR3 reads CASSPIRAGSSYNEQFF. CDR3 DNA sequence: TGTGCCAGCAGCCCCATTAGAGCGGGAAGCTCCTACAATGAGCAGTTCTTC. V gene TRBV7-9 combines with J gene TRBJ2-1; TRBD2 matches 7 bases. V lost 5 bases to trimming and J lost 0 bases; unmatched junction nucleotides: 10. The CDR3 spans 17 residues. Germline V gene data show CDR1 as SEHNR and CDR2 as FQNEAQ (reference sequence).